This T cell receptor (beta chain) appears in the sequencing data of a study of T cells in localized non-small cell lung cancer. Worth noting for this clone: Antigen: not known.

Study conclusions and caveats: Sequencing was restricted to one tumor region; therefore, heterogeneity remains possible.

The repertoire was sequenced with immunoSEQ multiplex PCR; TCRdb's copy has only in-frame clones and lacks some. The profile shows 48,000 or so clones, 70% to 80% of them singletons. Looked up from germline, CDR1 is SEHNR and CDR2 is FQNEAQ (reference sequence). This CDR3 comprises 14 residues. V was pared by 5 bases and J by 4 bases, with 11 bases between. Material: peripheral blood, obtained before any cancer treatment. This chain connects TRBV7-9 to TRBJ2-2; D is unclear. The sequence was obtained from a man aged 35-69 years with stage I squamous cell lung carcinoma. CDR3 in DNA: TGTGCCAGCAGCACGGACCGCTCCACCGGGGAGCTGTTTTTT. Translating it yields CASSTDRSTGELFF.